These 5 T cell receptor beta chains originate from one sample sequenced in a study of blood T cells in healthy people across ages. The authors ran a second PCR of about 6 to 11 cycles using a sample-barcoded 5' primer and a J-beta primer mix. MiXCR, applied by TCRdb to the 5' RACE reads, yields one record per CDR3 protein. The sample shows 650,000 to 950,000 distinct CDR3 sequences, approximately 48% of them seen only once. Sequencing was done on a sample of blood. The receptors were gathered from a man in his fifties or sixties in good health.

This clonotype was counted only a few times. The gene calls are TRBV5-6 and TRBJ1-2; 10 bases line up with TRBD1. Germline assignment: CDR1 SGHDT and CDR2 YYEEEE. CDR3 length: 14 amino acids. Trimming removed 4 bases from V and 8 bases from J; junction bases left unmatched: 8. CDR3 nucleotide sequence: TGTGCCAGCAGCGCGGGACAGGGGACGAGCGGCTACACCTTC. Translated: CASSAGQGTSGYTF.

The rearrangement links TRBV6-4 to TRBJ2-1; a weak D match, TRBD2 (6 bases). The CDR3 spans 15 residues. Trimming shortened V by 3 bases and J by 5 bases, and 14 bases separated the two germline ends. Germline loops: CDR1 MRHNA, CDR2 SNTAGT. For the CDR3, the DNA is TGTGCCAGCAGTGATGTAGCCAGGGAGGACAATGAGCAGTTCTTC. It codes for CASSDVAREDNEQFF.

The chain has TRBV7-2 and TRBJ2-7; the match to TRBD1 covers 7 bases. The CDR3 loop spans 15 amino acids. The V segment lost 1 base and the J segment 9 bases; nucleotides outside the gene matches: 12. Germline assignment: CDR1 SGHTA and CDR2 FQGNSA. The CDR3 nucleotides read TGTGCCAGCAGCTTAGGGGGGCGACAGGGAAAAGGGCAGTACTTC. Residues: CASSLGGRQGKGQYF.

This clonotype occurred a few times. As DNA, the CDR3 is TGCAGCCAAGGGAAGGGGGCTCCCAACGAGCAGTACTTC. Amino acid sequence: CSQGKGAPNEQYF. The chain joins TRBV29-1 to TRBJ2-7; 7 nucleotides agree with TRBD1. CDR3 length: 13 amino acids. The trim removed 8 bases at V and 5 bases at J, leaving 12 bases unmatched. Germline V CDR1 and CDR2: SQVTM, ANQGSEA.

This chain links TRBV6-2 or TRBV6-3 with TRBJ2-2; TRBD1 or TRBD2 may be the D gene (6 bases each). CDR3 length equals 15 residues. Germline CDR1 and CDR2: MNHEY and SVGEGT. Trimming cost V 5 bases and J 4 bases, with 14 bases left between them. CDR3: CASSVVRGGTGELFF. The CDR3 DNA reads as TGTGCCAGCAGTGTGGTCAGGGGAGGCACCGGGGAGCTGTTTTTT.